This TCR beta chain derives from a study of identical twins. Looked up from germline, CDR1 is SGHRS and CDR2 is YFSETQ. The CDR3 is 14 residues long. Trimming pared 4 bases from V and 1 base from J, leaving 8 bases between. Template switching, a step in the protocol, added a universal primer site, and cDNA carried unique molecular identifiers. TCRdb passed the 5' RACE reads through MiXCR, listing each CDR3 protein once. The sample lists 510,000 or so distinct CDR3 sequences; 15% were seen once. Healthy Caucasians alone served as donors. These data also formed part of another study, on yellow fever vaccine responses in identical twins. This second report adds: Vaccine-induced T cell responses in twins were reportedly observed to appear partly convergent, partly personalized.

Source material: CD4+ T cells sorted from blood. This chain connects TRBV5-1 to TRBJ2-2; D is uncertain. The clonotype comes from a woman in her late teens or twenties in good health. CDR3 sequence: CASSPTLNTGELFF. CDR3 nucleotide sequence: TGCGCCAGCAGCCCCACCTTGAACACCGGGGAGCTGTTTTTT. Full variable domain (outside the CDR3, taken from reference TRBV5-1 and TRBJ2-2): KAGVTQTPRYLIKTRGQQVTLSCSPISGHRSVSWYQQTPGQGLQFLFEYFSETQRNKGNFPGRFSGRQFSNSRSEMNVSTLELGDSALYLCASSPTLNTGELFFGEGSRLTVL.